The text below deals with one TCR beta chain. This record belongs to a study of T cell repertoires in ileal Crohn's disease. As for time point: neoterminal ileum biopsy at postoperative endoscopy, about 6 months after surgery. The method was immunoSEQ multiplex PCR; TCRdb's version includes in-frame clones alone and lacks a portion of them. The sample lists about 17,000 clones, 60% to 75% occurring once. This CDR3 is 13 amino acids long. V was clipped by 3 bases and J by 11 bases, with 19 bases between them. From germline, CDR1 is GTSNPN and CDR2 SVGIG (reference sequence). Sequencing was carried out using ileal tissue. The clonotype comes from an adult with Crohn's disease. This chain uses TRBV30 with TRBJ2-5; D gene unclear. The CDR3 protein is CAWRRRIEFGQYF. The CDR3 DNA reads as TGTGCCTGGAGGAGGCGGATCGAGTTCGGGCAGTACTTC.